Below are 32 T cell receptor beta chains sequenced from a single sample in a study of CD8 T cells in ankylosing spondylitis. General observations from the study: What seemed typical of ankylosing spondylitis blood was a TCR beta motif built from roughly 8 highly homologous variants.

No antigen is known for these receptors. A single record per CDR3 protein comes from TCRdb applying MiXCR to the 5' RACE reads. The sample holds under 450,000 distinct CDR3 sequences; 15% to 20% are singletons and the top ten take approximately 1%. Sequencing was carried out using blood, either unsorted or a sorted T cell fraction (not recorded which). The receptors originated from a male donor with ankylosing spondylitis.

This clonotype was found once. V gene TRBV28 combines with J gene TRBJ1-5; TRBD1 might be the D (6 bases). Germline V CDR1 and CDR2: MDHEN, SYDVKM. The ends were cut back, 6 bases at V and 0 bases at J, with 18 bases in the middle. The CDR3 has 17 residues. CDR3 residues: CASRVRQAPYSNQPQHF. The CDR3, as DNA: TGTGCCAGCAGGGTCCGACAGGCACCCTATAGCAATCAGCCCCAGCATTTT.

The chain uses TRBV6-1 and TRBJ1-5; 10 bases line up with TRBD1. Germline CDR1 is MNHNS and CDR2 is SASEGT. The CDR3 is 14 residues long. Losses at the gene ends were 4 bases for V and 6 bases for J; bases not matched to a gene: 3. CDR3 DNA sequence: TGTGCCAGCAGTGGGGGACAGGGGACTCAGCCCCAGCATTTT. The encoded protein is CASSGGQGTQPQHF.

This clonotype was detected only a few times. The CDR3, as DNA: TGTGCCAGCAGTTATGACAATTACTACGAGCAGTACTTC. It is translated as CASSYDNYYEQYF. The chain links TRBV28 to TRBJ2-7; D remains ambiguous. There are 13 residues in the CDR3. The V end was cut by 4 bases, the J end by 3 bases, with 10 bases between. Germline CDR1 and CDR2: MDHEN and SYDVKM.

The CDR3 DNA is TGTGCCAGCAGCCAACGGGAGGCCCCCTATAATTCACCCCTCCACTTT. Amino acid sequence: CASSQREAPYNSPLHF. The rearrangement links TRBV3-1 to TRBJ1-6; no definite D call. Trimming cost V 2 bases and J 2 bases, with 10 bases left between them. This CDR3 has 16 residues. Germline CDR1 is LGHDT and CDR2 is YNNKEL (reference sequence).

This clonotype showed up just a few times. V and J are TRBV6-4 and TRBJ2-7; weak D call: TRBD1 (6 bases). CDR1 and CDR2 from the germline V gene are MRHNA and SNTAGT. The CDR3 extends over 16 amino acids. Trimming pared 6 bases from V and 0 bases from J, leaving 18 bases between. CDR3: CASRGPKGGSSYEQYF. CDR3 coding DNA: TGTGCCAGCAGAGGCCCTAAAGGGGGTTCCTCCTACGAGCAGTACTTC.

This clonotype was counted a few times. The chain is built from TRBV20-1 and TRBJ2-3, with D perhaps matching TRBD1 (6 bases). In germline, CDR1 is DFQATT, CDR2 SNEGSKA (reference sequence). Trimming took 5 bases from V and 9 from J, leaving 12 bases between them. CDR3 length equals 11 residues. The CDR3 loop is CSASTGWTQYF. The CDR3 DNA reads TGCAGTGCTTCTACAGGGTGGACGCAGTATTTT.

The chain carries TRBV28 and TRBJ2-1; 11 bases fit TRBD2. Germline V gives CDR1 MDHEN, CDR2 SYDVKM. V shed 6 bases and J 4 bases; nucleotides not matched to a gene: 14. The CDR3 contains 18 residues. The CDR3 here is CASSLFGRASGRYNEQFF. The CDR3 region has the DNA TGTGCCAGCAGCCTGTTCGGACGGGCTAGCGGGAGGTACAATGAGCAGTTCTTC.

The chain combines TRBV20-1 with TRBJ1-2; weak D call: TRBD1 (6 bases). The CDR3 loop spans 15 amino acids. The germline gives CDR1 DFQATT, CDR2 SNEGSKA (reference sequence). Trimming took off 4 bases at V and 2 bases at J, with 17 bases between the two ends. The CDR3 protein is CSAILGFTGNYGYTF. The DNA of the CDR3 is TGCAGTGCTATTCTGGGATTCACAGGGAACTATGGCTACACCTTC.

V is TRBV7-2 and J is TRBJ1-3; the D gene is possibly TRBD1 (5 bases). The ends were cut back, 1 base at V and 2 bases at J, with 9 bases in the middle. This CDR3 spans 15 amino acids. CDR1 is SGHTA and CDR2 is FQGNSA in the germline V gene. This CDR3 is CASSLGSGTGNTIYF. The CDR3 region has the DNA TGTGCCAGCAGCTTAGGTTCAGGGACTGGAAACACCATATATTTT.

This clonotype appeared many times. J is TRBJ1-5 and V is TRBV20-1; D perhaps matches TRBD1 (5 bases). V was trimmed by 3 bases and J by 9 bases, leaving 15 bases between them. The germline V gene has CDR1 DFQATT and CDR2 SNEGSKA (reference sequence). CDR3 size: 13 residues. CDR3 sequence: CSASGQTQGPQHF. DNA for the CDR3: TGCAGTGCTAGTGGCCAGACCCAGGGGCCCCAGCATTTT.

V usage is TRBV28 and J usage is TRBJ1-1; tentative D call: TRBD1 (5 bases). Germline V gene data show CDR1 as MDHEN and CDR2 as SYDVKM. V was cut by 4 bases and J by 2 bases, with 20 bases left in between. The CDR3 extends over 17 amino acids. The DNA of the CDR3 is TGTGCCAGCAGTTCATGGACATACTTTACCCCCAACACTGAAGCTTTCTTT. It encodes CASSSWTYFTPNTEAFF.

There are a few counts of this clonotype. The chain has TRBV18 and TRBJ1-1; TRBD1 might be the D (5 bases). V shed 1 base and J shed 5 bases, with 5 bases lying between them. Germline CDR1 is KGHSH and CDR2 is LQKENI. The CDR3 loop spans 12 amino acids. The DNA of the CDR3 is TGTGCCAGCTCACCACAGGGGACTGAAGCTTTCTTT. It is translated as CASSPQGTEAFF.

Ten or more counts support this clonotype. The CDR3 coding sequence is TGTGCCAGCAGCTTAAGCGGGAGTCGCAATGAGCAGTTCTTC. This encodes CASSLSGSRNEQFF. This rearrangement joins TRBV28 to TRBJ2-1; TRBD2 aligns across 8 bases. The germline gives CDR1 MDHEN, CDR2 SYDVKM. The CDR3 sequence is 14 residues long. V shed 6 bases and J 6 bases; nucleotides not matched to a gene: 7.

The table lists this clonotype with a few counts. The chain couples TRBV11-2 to TRBJ2-2; no reliable D call. The CDR3 totals 14 residues. V shed 6 bases and J shed 6 bases, with 14 bases lying between them. Germline CDR1 and CDR2: SGHAT and FQNNGV. In DNA form, the CDR3 reads TGTGCCAGCAGTTATGGTCTCCGGGCCGGGGAGCTGTTTTTT. Encoded protein: CASSYGLRAGELFF.

The chain couples TRBV5-1 to TRBJ2-5; D may be TRBD2 (7 bases). Trimming took off 3 bases at V and 2 bases at J, with 17 bases between the two ends. Per germline, CDR1 SGHRS and CDR2 YFSETQ. The CDR3 is 16 residues long. The chain's CDR3 is CASSSLGGGIQETQYF. CDR3 nucleotide sequence: TGCGCCAGCAGCTCTTTAGGGGGAGGGATACAAGAGACCCAGTACTTC.

The CDR3 loop reads CASSEISGETYNEQFF. The CDR3 DNA reads as TGTGCCAGCAGTGAAATTAGCGGGGAAACATACAATGAGCAGTTCTTC. The chain employs TRBV2 and TRBJ2-1; TRBD2 agrees at 8 bases. Germline values: CDR1 SNHLY, CDR2 FYNNEI. This CDR3 is built from 16 residues. J gave up 4 bases and V 2 bases, and 7 bases lay outside the gene matches.

The gene calls are TRBV15 and TRBJ2-1, with 10 positions matching TRBD2. This CDR3 is 22 amino acids long. Germline V gene sequence: CDR1 LNHNV, CDR2 YYDKDF (reference sequence). V shed 2 bases and J 0 bases; nucleotides not matched to a gene: 19. The CDR3 DNA reads as TGTGCCACCAGCAGATGGCGGGGGCGGGGGGCTAGCGGGAGCCCCTCCTACAATGAGCAGTTCTTC. Amino acid sequence: CATSRWRGRGASGSPSYNEQFF. The full variable domain, rest sourced from reference TRBV15 and TRBJ2-1, is DAMVIQNPRYQVTQFGKPVTLSCSQTLNHNVMYWYQQKSSQAPKLLFHYYDKDFNNEADTPDNFQSRRPNTSFCFLDIRSPGLGDTAMYLCATSRWRGRGASGSPSYNEQFFGPGTRLTVL.

This chain joins TRBV6-2 or TRBV6-3 and TRBJ2-6; D is ambiguous. The V end was cut by 5 bases, the J end by 0 bases, with 8 bases between. This CDR3 has 15 amino acids. Looked up from germline, CDR1 is MNHEY and CDR2 is SVGEGT. CDR3 in amino acids: CASSRKYSGANVLTF. The CDR3 DNA is TGTGCCAGCAGTCGGAAATACTCTGGGGCCAACGTCCTGACTTTC.

At least ten counts were recorded for this clonotype. J is TRBJ1-1 and V is TRBV29-1; the match to TRBD1 covers 8 bases. The CDR3 has 13 amino acids. The junction had 9 bases not matched to a gene; V was cut back by 7 bases and J by 5 bases. Germline V gives CDR1 SQVTM, CDR2 ANQGSEA. The CDR3 protein is CSAAGQGGTEAFF. Written as DNA, the CDR3 is TGCAGCGCCGCTGGACAGGGCGGGACTGAAGCTTTCTTT.

This clonotype was counted between two and nine times. This chain uses TRBV5-6 with TRBJ1-2, with a weak D call TRBD1 (6 bases). The CDR3 runs 14 residues. Germline loops: CDR1 SGHDT, CDR2 YYEEEE. Trimming took 5 bases from V and 2 from J, leaving 13 bases between them. CDR3 sequence reads: CASSRRGQNYGYTF. The DNA for the CDR3 is TGTGCCAGCAGTCGCAGAGGACAGAACTATGGCTACACCTTC.

The J gene is TRBJ2-7, the V gene TRBV2; no clear D. This CDR3 is 11 amino acids long. Trimming removed 6 bases from V and 3 bases from J, with 6 bases in between. CDR1 and CDR2 from the germline V gene are SNHLY and FYNNEI. CDR3 amino acids: CASSPYYEQYF. In nucleotides, the CDR3 is TGTGCCAGCAGCCCCTACTACGAGCAGTACTTC. Supplemented by reference TRBV2 and TRBJ2-7, the full variable domain reads EPEVTQTPSHQVTQMGQEVILRCVPISNHLYFYWYRQILGQKVEFLVSFYNNEISEKSEIFDDQFSVERPDGSNFTLKIRSTKLEDSAMYFCASSPYYEQYFGPGTRLTVT.

The V call is TRBV29-1, the J call TRBJ1-3, with D perhaps matching TRBD1 (5 bases). Trimming took 6 bases from V and 8 from J, leaving 14 bases between them. This CDR3 comprises 12 residues. Germline V lookup: CDR1 SQVTM, CDR2 ANQGSEA. CDR3 coding DNA: TGCAGCGTCACGGGGCGAACCGACACCATATATTTT. It codes for CSVTGRTDTIYF.

This clonotype was detected ten times or more. This rearrangement joins TRBV6-1 to TRBJ1-5; 8 bases align to TRBD1. Germline V gene sequence: CDR1 MNHNS, CDR2 SASEGT. CDR3 length: 16 residues. J lost 7 bases, V lost 4 bases, and 12 bases had no gene match. The DNA for the CDR3 is TGTGCCAGCAGTGGCCCCCGGGACAGGTCCGGGCAGCCCCAGCATTTT. It yields the protein CASSGPRDRSGQPQHF.

The rearrangement links TRBV14 to TRBJ1-2, with D unresolved. V was shortened by 4 bases and J by 0 bases, with 6 bases between the two germline ends. This CDR3 has 13 amino acids. Germline V gene data show CDR1 as SGHDN and CDR2 as FVKESK. CDR3 sequence reads: CASSLQPNYGYTF. CDR3 sequence (DNA): TGTGCCAGCAGCCTGCAGCCTAACTATGGCTACACCTTC.

This clonotype has more than one count but fewer than ten. J is TRBJ1-5 and V is TRBV5-1; D remains ambiguous. The V gene lost 2 bases and the J gene lost 3 bases, with 9 bases spanning the gap. The germline gives CDR1 SGHRS, CDR2 YFSETQ. The CDR3 extends over 14 amino acids. The CDR3 DNA reads TGCGCCAGCAGCTTCATTCGGGTCAATCAGCCCCAGCATTTT. Protein sequence: CASSFIRVNQPQHF.

This clonotype showed up many times. The CDR3 loop is CSAFSRLDYEQYF. CDR3 nucleotide sequence: TGCAGCGCCTTCAGTAGGTTGGACTACGAGCAGTACTTC. V is TRBV29-1 and J is TRBJ2-7; unclear D gene. Germline V gene sequence: CDR1 SQVTM, CDR2 ANQGSEA. The CDR3 covers 13 residues. Trimming took off 7 bases at V and 3 bases at J, with 16 bases between the two ends.

The CDR3 loop reads CAWSRGFDTGELFF. CDR3 in DNA: TGTGCCTGGAGCAGGGGTTTCGACACCGGGGAGCTGTTTTTT. The J gene is TRBJ2-2, the V gene TRBV30; possible D gene TRBD1, 6 bases. Germline V gene data show CDR1 as GTSNPN and CDR2 as SVGIG (reference sequence). V lost 3 bases, J lost 3 bases, and 11 bases lay in between. CDR3 size: 14 residues.

The genes are TRBV3-1 and TRBJ1-2; D is unresolved. This CDR3 region has 13 residues. V gave up 4 bases and J gave up 7 bases, with 13 bases separating them. CDR1 is LGHDT, CDR2 YNNKEL, per germline (reference sequence). The CDR3 loop is CASSPQTVGGYTF. The CDR3 DNA reads as TGTGCCAGCAGCCCGCAAACAGTGGGTGGCTACACCTTC.

This clonotype was observed a handful of times. This chain links TRBV25-1 with TRBJ2-2, with D maybe TRBD1 (6 bases). The CDR3 has 14 amino acids. Germline CDR1 MGHDK, CDR2 SYGVNS. V gave up 4 bases and J gave up 7 bases, with 13 bases separating them. CDR3 DNA sequence: TGTGCCAGCAGTGCCATTAAAGGGGGCGGGGAGCTGTTTTTT. Encoded protein: CASSAIKGGGELFF. Complete variable domain (other parts from reference TRBV25-1 and TRBJ2-2): EADIYQTPRYLVIGTGKKITLECSQTMGHDKMYWYQQDPGMELHLIHYSYGVNSTEKGDLSSESTVSRIRTEHFPLTLESARPSHTSQYLCASSAIKGGGELFFGEGSRLTVL.

The CDR3 DNA follows: TGTGCCAGCAGTGCCACGACTAGCGGTAGATACGAGCAGTACTTC. It specifies CASSATTSGRYEQYF. The rearrangement uses TRBV2 and TRBJ2-7; 9 nucleotides line up with TRBD2. CDR1 is SNHLY, CDR2 FYNNEI, per germline. The CDR3 contains 15 residues. Trimming removed 4 bases from V and 4 bases from J; junction bases left unmatched: 8. The variable domain in full, completed from reference TRBV2 and TRBJ2-7, reads EPEVTQTPSHQVTQMGQEVILRCVPISNHLYFYWYRQILGQKVEFLVSFYNNEISEKSEIFDDQFSVERPDGSNFTLKIRSTKLEDSAMYFCASSATTSGRYEQYFGPGTRLTVT.

This clonotype was counted a few times. The V and J genes are TRBV6-2 or TRBV6-3 and TRBJ2-1; 8 bases line up with TRBD2. V lost 5 bases and J lost 5; bases outside the gene matches: 11. The CDR3 covers 16 residues. Germline V lookup: CDR1 MNHEY, CDR2 SVGEGT. As DNA, the CDR3 is TGTGCCAGCAGTGCCGGCCGTGCAGCGGGAGACAATGAGCAGTTCTTC. As protein: CASSAGRAAGDNEQFF.

V and J are TRBV7-2 and TRBJ2-3; TRBD2 aligns across 9 bases. The CDR3 loop spans 17 amino acids. Trimming took 5 bases from V and 2 from J; bases not matched to a gene: 11. Germline-derived CDR1 and CDR2 are SGHTA and FQGNSA. This CDR3 is CASSRKSGGTTTDTQYF. The CDR3, as DNA: TGTGCCAGCAGCCGTAAGAGCGGGGGGACCACCACAGATACGCAGTATTTT. The whole variable domain, filled in from reference TRBV7-2 and TRBJ2-3, reads GAGVSQSPSNKVTEKGKDVELRCDPISGHTALYWYRQSLGQGLEFLIYFQGNSAPDKSGLPSDRFSAERTGGSVSTLTIQRTQQEDSAVYLCASSRKSGGTTTDTQYFGPGTRLTVL.